One sample yielded the 17 T cell receptor beta chains listed below, sequenced in a study of cytomegalovirus exposure and HLA in healthy donors. A multiplex PCR was run with 60 Vbeta primers and 13 Jbeta primers. TCRdb keeps only in-frame clones here, not all; method: immunoSEQ multiplex PCR. Of some 110,000 clones detected, around two thirds appear once; the ten largest clones hold nearly 9.5%. The sequencing sample was made of PBMCs. Receptors originate from a woman aged 40 to 50 in good health and CMV-seropositive.

For the CDR3, the DNA is TGTGCCAGCAGCCTCGGGACTAGCGGGAGGGCAGATACGCAGTATTTT. Protein: CASSLGTSGRADTQYF. V gene TRBV9 combines with J gene TRBJ2-3, with 16 nucleotides matching TRBD2. The CDR3 is 16 residues long. The V segment lost 4 bases and the J segment 4 bases; nucleotides outside the gene matches: 3. Germline-derived CDR1 and CDR2 are SGDLS and YYNGEE.

This chain connects TRBV10-2 to TRBJ1-2; D possibly corresponds to TRBD1 (5 bases). This CDR3 has 13 residues. V lost 2 bases and J lost 5, with 9 bases in between. Germline CDR1 and CDR2: WSHSY and SAAADI. CDR3 region: CASSEAGGYGYTF. As DNA, the CDR3 is TGCGCCAGCAGTGAGGCTGGGGGGTATGGCTACACCTTC.

The chain joins TRBV7-2 to TRBJ2-2; 7 bases line up with TRBD1. Losses at the gene ends were 4 bases for V and 5 bases for J; bases not matched to a gene: 4. The CDR3 is made up of 14 amino acids. Germline CDR1 reads SGHTA; CDR2 reads FQGNSA. The CDR3 sequence is CASSSRQGTGELFF. DNA for the CDR3: TGTGCCAGCAGCTCCCGACAGGGAACCGGGGAGCTGTTTTTT.

This clone was detected a few times. This chain links TRBV28 with TRBJ2-3, with 7 positions matching TRBD1. Germline lookup yields CDR1 MDHEN and CDR2 SYDVKM. V lost 4 bases to trimming and J lost 4 bases; unmatched junction nucleotides: 5. The CDR3 covers 14 residues. CDR3 in DNA: TGTGCCAGCAGTTCCACAGGGGTGGCAGATACGCAGTATTTT. It is translated as CASSSTGVADTQYF.

J is TRBJ2-7 and V is TRBV19; 7 bases fit TRBD2. The germline V gene has CDR1 LNHDA and CDR2 SQIVND (reference sequence). Trimming at V came to 6 bases and at J to 3 bases, leaving 8 bases not matched to a gene. There are 14 residues in the CDR3. CDR3 sequence (DNA): TGTGCCAGTAGCATCGGACTAGAGGGCTACGAGCAGTACTTC. Protein sequence: CASSIGLEGYEQYF.

This rearrangement joins TRBV28 to TRBJ2-6; 7 positions match TRBD1. Germline CDR1 and CDR2: MDHEN and SYDVKM. This CDR3 region has 17 residues. Unmatched junction bases numbered 8, after V lost 3 bases and J lost 3 bases. Here the CDR3 DNA reads TGTGCCAGCAGTTTGGTGGGGACAGATAGTGGGGCCAACGTCCTGACTTTC. Its protein is CASSLVGTDSGANVLTF.

This clone appeared a few times. The genes are TRBV7-6 and TRBJ2-5, with 13 nucleotides matching TRBD2. CDR1 and CDR2 (germline): SGHVS, FNYEAQ. The V and J ends lost 3 bases and 2 bases, in that order; junction bases with no gene match: 3. CDR3 size: 16 residues. The chain's CDR3 is CASSLSTSGGQETQYF. The CDR3 coding sequence is TGTGCCAGCAGCTTGTCGACTAGCGGGGGGCAAGAGACCCAGTACTTC.

This sequence joins TRBV6-1 and TRBJ2-2, with 7 nucleotides matching TRBD2. CDR3 length: 14 amino acids. Germline V lookup: CDR1 MNHNS, CDR2 SASEGT. Trimming at V came to 7 bases and at J to 0 bases, leaving 2 bases not matched to a gene. CDR3 DNA: TGTGCCAGCACAGGGAGGGCGAACACCGGGGAGCTGTTTTTT. Its translation is CASTGRANTGELFF.

The chain uses TRBV5-1 and TRBJ2-5; maybe TRBD1 (6 bases). Trimming pared 3 bases from V and 4 bases from J, leaving 10 bases between. Germline loops: CDR1 SGHRS, CDR2 YFSETQ. The CDR3 consists of 13 residues. This CDR3 reads CASSSLQGETQYF. CDR3 sequence (DNA): TGCGCCAGCAGCTCGTTACAGGGAGAGACCCAGTACTTC.

The V and J genes are TRBV2 and TRBJ2-7; D uncertain. The CDR3 is made up of 11 amino acids. The germline CDR1 and CDR2 sequences are SNHLY and FYNNEI. V was shortened by 8 bases and J by 6 bases, with 11 bases between the two germline ends. Here the CDR3 DNA reads TGTGCCAGCCGACAACCCCTCGAGCAGTACTTC. This sequence encodes CASRQPLEQYF.

In nucleotides, the CDR3 is TGTGCCTGGAGTGCAGGGACTGGTTCACCCCTCCACTTT. Protein sequence: CAWSAGTGSPLHF. This rearrangement joins TRBV30 to TRBJ1-6; D is possibly TRBD1 (5 bases). The V gene's germline CDR1 is GTSNPN and CDR2 SVGIG (reference sequence). Trimming pared 1 base from V and 9 bases from J, leaving 10 bases between. The CDR3 is 13 amino acids.

The rearrangement uses TRBV7-2 and TRBJ1-2; D uncertain. Trimming took off 5 bases at V and 4 bases at J, with 17 bases between the two ends. This CDR3 contains 15 residues. Germline V gene sequence: CDR1 SGHTA, CDR2 FQGNSA. The CDR3 loop is CASSTGRLAGYGYTF. In nucleotides, the CDR3 is TGTGCCAGCAGCACTGGACGCCTCGCGGGCTATGGCTACACCTTC.

This clone was counted a few times. V and J are TRBV28 and TRBJ1-4; D unresolved. V was pared by 4 bases and J by 8 bases, with 17 bases between. CDR1 is MDHEN and CDR2 is SYDVKM in the germline V gene. The length of the CDR3 is 15 residues. The CDR3 region is CASSSPYVSEEKLFF. CDR3 in DNA: TGTGCCAGCAGTTCCCCCTACGTCTCGGAGGAAAAACTGTTTTTT.

The gene calls are TRBV4-3 and TRBJ1-4; D unresolved. This CDR3 is 13 amino acids long. V was shortened by 4 bases and J by 7 bases, with 10 bases between the two germline ends. Germline CDR1 and CDR2: LGHNA and YSLEER. The DNA of the CDR3 is TGCGCCAGCAGCCTGAGGGCAGGTGAAAAACTGTTTTTT. Translated: CASSLRAGEKLFF.

The rearrangement links TRBV19 to TRBJ1-1; 7 bases fit TRBD1. With V trimmed by 6 bases and J by 6 bases, 4 bases remained unmatched. The CDR3 spans 12 residues. Germline V lookup: CDR1 LNHDA, CDR2 SQIVND (reference sequence). CDR3 region: CASRTGTAEAFF. CDR3 DNA: TGTGCCAGTAGGACAGGGACTGCTGAAGCTTTCTTT.

The chain uses TRBV4-3 and TRBJ2-1; 10 bases agree with TRBD2. The CDR3 contains 15 residues. Looked up from germline, CDR1 is LGHNA and CDR2 is YSLEER. Unmatched junction bases numbered 11, after V lost 4 bases and J lost 11 bases. CDR3 residues: CASSPLAGDFSQQFF. The DNA of the CDR3 is TGCGCCAGCAGCCCCCTAGCGGGAGATTTTTCCCAGCAGTTCTTC.

The CDR3 DNA reads as TGTGCCAGCAGCTTAAATCTAGCGGGAGGAGGCACCGGGGAGCTGTTTTTT. It specifies CASSLNLAGGGTGELFF. This chain links TRBV11-3 with TRBJ2-2; 11 bases agree with TRBD2. Germline V CDR1 and CDR2: SGHNT, YENEEA. The CDR3 covers 17 residues. J gave up 4 bases and V 2 bases, and 6 bases lay outside the gene matches.